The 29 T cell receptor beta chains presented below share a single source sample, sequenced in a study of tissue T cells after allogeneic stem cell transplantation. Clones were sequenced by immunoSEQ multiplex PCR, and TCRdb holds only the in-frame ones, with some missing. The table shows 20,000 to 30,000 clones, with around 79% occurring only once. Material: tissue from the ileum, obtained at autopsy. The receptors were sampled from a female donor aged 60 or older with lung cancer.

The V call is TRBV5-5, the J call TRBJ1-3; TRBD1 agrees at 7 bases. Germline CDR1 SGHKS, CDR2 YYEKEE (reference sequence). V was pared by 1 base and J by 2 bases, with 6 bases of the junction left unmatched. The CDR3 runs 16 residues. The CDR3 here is CASSLREGATGNTIYF. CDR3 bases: TGTGCCAGCAGCTTGAGGGAGGGGGCGACTGGAAACACCATATATTTT.

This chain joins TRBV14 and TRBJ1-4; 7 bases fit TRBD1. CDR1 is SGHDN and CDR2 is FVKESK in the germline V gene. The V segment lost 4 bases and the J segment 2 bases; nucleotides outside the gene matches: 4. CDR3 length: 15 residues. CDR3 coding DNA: TGTGCCAGCAGCCGGTACAGGGGTACTAATGAAAAACTGTTTTTT. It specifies CASSRYRGTNEKLFF.

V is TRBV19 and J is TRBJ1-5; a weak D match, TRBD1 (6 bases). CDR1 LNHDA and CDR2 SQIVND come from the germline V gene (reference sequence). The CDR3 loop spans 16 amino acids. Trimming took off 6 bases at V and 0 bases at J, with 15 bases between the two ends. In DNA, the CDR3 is TGTGCCAGTAGCCGTGGACAGAGAGATAGCAATCAGCCCCAGCATTTT. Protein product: CASSRGQRDSNQPQHF.

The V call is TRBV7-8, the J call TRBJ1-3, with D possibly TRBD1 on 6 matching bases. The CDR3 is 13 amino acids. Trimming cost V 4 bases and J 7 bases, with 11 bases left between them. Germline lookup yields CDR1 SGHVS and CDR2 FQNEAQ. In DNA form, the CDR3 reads TGTGCCAGCAGCTCGGGGGCATCGAACACCATATATTTT. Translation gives CASSSGASNTIYF.

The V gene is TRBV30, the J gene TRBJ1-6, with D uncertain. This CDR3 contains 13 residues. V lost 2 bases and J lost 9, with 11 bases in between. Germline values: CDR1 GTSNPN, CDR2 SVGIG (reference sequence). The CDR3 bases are TGTGCCTGGAGTATATCCAAGGGTTCACCCCTCCACTTT. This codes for CAWSISKGSPLHF.

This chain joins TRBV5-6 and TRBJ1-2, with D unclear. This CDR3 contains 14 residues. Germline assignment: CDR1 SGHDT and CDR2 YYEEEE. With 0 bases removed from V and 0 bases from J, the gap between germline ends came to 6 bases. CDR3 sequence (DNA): TGTGCCAGCAGCTTGGTGGGGACTAACTATGGCTACACCTTC. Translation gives CASSLVGTNYGYTF.

DNA for the CDR3: TGTGCCTGGAGTGTGGGGCAGTTGGGCCTATATGGCTACACCTTC. It specifies CAWSVGQLGLYGYTF. The V and J genes are TRBV30 and TRBJ1-2, with D possibly matching TRBD1 (5 bases). Germline V gene data show CDR1 as GTSNPN and CDR2 as SVGIG (reference sequence). The CDR3 sequence is 15 residues long. Trimming stripped 0 bases from V and 5 bases from J, with 16 bases between.

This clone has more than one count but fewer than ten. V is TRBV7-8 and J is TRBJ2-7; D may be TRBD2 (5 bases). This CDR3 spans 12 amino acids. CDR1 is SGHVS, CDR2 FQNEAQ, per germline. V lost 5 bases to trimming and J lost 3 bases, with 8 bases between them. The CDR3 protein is CASSHEGYEQYF. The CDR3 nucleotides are TGTGCCAGCAGCCACGAGGGCTACGAGCAGTACTTC.

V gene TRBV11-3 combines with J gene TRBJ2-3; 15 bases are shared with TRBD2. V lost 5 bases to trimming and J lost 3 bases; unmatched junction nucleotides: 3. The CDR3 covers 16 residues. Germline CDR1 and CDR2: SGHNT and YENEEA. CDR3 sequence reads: CASSAGTSGGTDTQYF. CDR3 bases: TGTGCCAGCAGCGCTGGGACTAGCGGGGGGACAGATACGCAGTATTTT.

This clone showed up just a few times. The CDR3, as DNA: TGTGCCTGGAGTGTACTTACGGGACGGAAAAATTCACCCCTCCACTTT. Encoded protein: CAWSVLTGRKNSPLHF. The rearrangement links TRBV30 to TRBJ1-6; weak D call: TRBD1 (5 bases). The germline V and J ends were trimmed by 0 bases and 7 bases, with 16 bases remaining between them. This CDR3 comprises 16 residues. CDR1 is GTSNPN, CDR2 SVGIG, per germline (reference sequence).

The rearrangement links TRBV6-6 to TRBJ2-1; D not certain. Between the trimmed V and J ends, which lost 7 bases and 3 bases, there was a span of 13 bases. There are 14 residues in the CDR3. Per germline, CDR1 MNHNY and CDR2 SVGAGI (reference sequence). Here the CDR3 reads CASILDGNYNEQFF. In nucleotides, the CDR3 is TGTGCCAGCATCCTTGACGGAAACTACAATGAGCAGTTCTTC.

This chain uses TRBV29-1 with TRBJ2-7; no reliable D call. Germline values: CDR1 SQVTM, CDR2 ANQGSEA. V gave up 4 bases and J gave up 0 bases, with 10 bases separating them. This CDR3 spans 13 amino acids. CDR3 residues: CSVGEQRSYEQYF. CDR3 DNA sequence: TGCAGCGTTGGGGAACAACGCTCCTACGAGCAGTACTTC.

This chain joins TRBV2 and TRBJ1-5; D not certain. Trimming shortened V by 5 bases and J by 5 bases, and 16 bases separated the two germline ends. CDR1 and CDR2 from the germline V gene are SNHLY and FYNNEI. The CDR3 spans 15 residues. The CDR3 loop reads CASSSRGWADQPQHF. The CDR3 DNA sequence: TGTGCCAGCAGTTCTCGAGGTTGGGCTGATCAGCCCCAGCATTTT.

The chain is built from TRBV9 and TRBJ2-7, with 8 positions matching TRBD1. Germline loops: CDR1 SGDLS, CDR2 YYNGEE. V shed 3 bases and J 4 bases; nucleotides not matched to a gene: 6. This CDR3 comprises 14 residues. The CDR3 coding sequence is TGTGCCAGCAGCGCCTCAGGGGGCAGGTACGAGCAGTACTTC. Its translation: CASSASGGRYEQYF.

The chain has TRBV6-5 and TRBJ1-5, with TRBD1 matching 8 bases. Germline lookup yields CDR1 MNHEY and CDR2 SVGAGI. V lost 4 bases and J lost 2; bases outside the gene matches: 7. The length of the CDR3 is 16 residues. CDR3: CASSFTGGNGNQPQHF. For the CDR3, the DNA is TGTGCCAGCAGTTTTACAGGGGGAAATGGCAATCAGCCCCAGCATTTT.

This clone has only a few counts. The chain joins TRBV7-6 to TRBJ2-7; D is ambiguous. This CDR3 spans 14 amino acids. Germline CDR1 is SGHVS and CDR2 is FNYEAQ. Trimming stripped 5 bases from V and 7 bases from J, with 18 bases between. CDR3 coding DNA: TGTGCCAGCAGCCCCCTATCAAAATCTTCGGAGCAGTACTTC. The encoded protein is CASSPLSKSSEQYF.

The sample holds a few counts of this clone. CDR3 amino acids: CASSVGEKLFF. The CDR3 DNA reads as TGTGCCAGTAGTGTTGGTGAAAAACTGTTTTTT. This chain joins TRBV19 and TRBJ1-4; D is uncertain. V was shortened by 5 bases and J by 7 bases, with 5 bases between the two germline ends. This CDR3 is built from 11 residues. Germline V gene lookup returns CDR1 LNHDA and CDR2 SQIVND (reference sequence). The entire variable domain, with the rest obtained from reference TRBV19 and TRBJ1-4, is as follows: DGGITQSPKYLFRKEGQNVTLSCEQNLNHDAMYWYRQDPGQGLRLIYYSQIVNDFQKGDIAEGYSVSREKKESFPLTVTSAQKNPTAFYLCASSVGEKLFFGSGTQLSVL.

CDR3 sequence reads: CASFPKWGGENEQYF. The CDR3 region has the DNA TGTGCCAGCTTTCCTAAATGGGGGGGGGAGAACGAGCAGTACTTC. The rearrangement uses TRBV6-5 and TRBJ2-7, with 7 positions matching TRBD2. The CDR3 has 15 residues. CDR1 MNHEY and CDR2 SVGAGI come from the germline V gene. V lost 8 bases, J lost 5 bases, and 15 bases stayed unmatched.

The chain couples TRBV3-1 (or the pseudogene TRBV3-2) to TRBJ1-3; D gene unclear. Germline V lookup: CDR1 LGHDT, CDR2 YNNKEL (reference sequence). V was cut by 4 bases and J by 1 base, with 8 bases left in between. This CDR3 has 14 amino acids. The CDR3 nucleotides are TGTGCCAGCAGCCTCTACAGTTCTGGAAACACCATATATTTT. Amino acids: CASSLYSSGNTIYF.

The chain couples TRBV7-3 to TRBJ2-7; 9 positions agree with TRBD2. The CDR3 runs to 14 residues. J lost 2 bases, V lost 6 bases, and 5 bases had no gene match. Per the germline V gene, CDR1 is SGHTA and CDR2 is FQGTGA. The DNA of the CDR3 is TGTGCCAGCAGGTTAGCGGGGGCGACCTACGAGCAGTACTTC. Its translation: CASRLAGATYEQYF.

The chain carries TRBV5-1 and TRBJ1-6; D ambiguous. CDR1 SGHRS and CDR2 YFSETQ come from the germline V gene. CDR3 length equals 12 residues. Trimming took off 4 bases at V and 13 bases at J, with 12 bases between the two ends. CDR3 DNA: TGCGCCAGCAGCCAAGATTGGTGGCCCCTCCACTTT. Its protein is CASSQDWWPLHF. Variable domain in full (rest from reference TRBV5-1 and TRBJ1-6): KAGVTQTPRYLIKTRGQQVTLSCSPISGHRSVSWYQQTPGQGLQFLFEYFSETQRNKGNFPGRFSGRQFSNSRSEMNVSTLELGDSALYLCASSQDWWPLHFGNGTRLTVT.

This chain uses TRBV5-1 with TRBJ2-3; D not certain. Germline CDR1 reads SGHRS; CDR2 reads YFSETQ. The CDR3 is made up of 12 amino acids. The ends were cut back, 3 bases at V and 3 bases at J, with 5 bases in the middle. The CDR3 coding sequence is TGCGCCAGCAGCTCCTTAACAGATACGCAGTATTTT. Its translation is CASSSLTDTQYF.

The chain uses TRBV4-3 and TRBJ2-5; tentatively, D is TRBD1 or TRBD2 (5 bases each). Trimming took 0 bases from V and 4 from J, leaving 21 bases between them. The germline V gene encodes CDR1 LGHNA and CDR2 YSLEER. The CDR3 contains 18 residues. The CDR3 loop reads CASSQDRSLDFGGETQYF. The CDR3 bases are TGCGCCAGCAGCCAAGATAGATCGCTTGACTTTGGGGGAGAGACCCAGTACTTC.

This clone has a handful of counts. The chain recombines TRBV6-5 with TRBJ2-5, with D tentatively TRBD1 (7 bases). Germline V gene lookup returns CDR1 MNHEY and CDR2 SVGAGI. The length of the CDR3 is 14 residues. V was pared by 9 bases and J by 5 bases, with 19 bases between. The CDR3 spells CASHAGQSWETQYF. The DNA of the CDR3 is TGTGCCAGTCACGCGGGACAGTCCTGGGAGACCCAGTACTTC.

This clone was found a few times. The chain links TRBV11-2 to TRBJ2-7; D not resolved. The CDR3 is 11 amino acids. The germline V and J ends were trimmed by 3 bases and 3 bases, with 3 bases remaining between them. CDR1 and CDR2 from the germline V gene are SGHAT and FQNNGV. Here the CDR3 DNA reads TGTGCCAGCAGCTTTGTCTACGAGCAGTACTTC. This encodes CASSFVYEQYF.

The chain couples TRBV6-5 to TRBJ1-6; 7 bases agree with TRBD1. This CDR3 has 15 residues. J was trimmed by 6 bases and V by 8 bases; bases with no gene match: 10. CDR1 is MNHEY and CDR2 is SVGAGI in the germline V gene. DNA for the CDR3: TGTGCCAGCGGGTTTATGGACAGGACTAATTCACCCCTCCACTTT. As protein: CASGFMDRTNSPLHF.

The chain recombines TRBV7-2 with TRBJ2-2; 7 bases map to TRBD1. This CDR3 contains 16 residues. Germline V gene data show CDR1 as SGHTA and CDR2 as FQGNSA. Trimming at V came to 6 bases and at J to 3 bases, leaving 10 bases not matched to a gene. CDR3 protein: CASSQQGTVYTGELFF. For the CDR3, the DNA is TGTGCCAGCAGTCAACAGGGGACGGTTTACACCGGGGAGCTGTTTTTT.

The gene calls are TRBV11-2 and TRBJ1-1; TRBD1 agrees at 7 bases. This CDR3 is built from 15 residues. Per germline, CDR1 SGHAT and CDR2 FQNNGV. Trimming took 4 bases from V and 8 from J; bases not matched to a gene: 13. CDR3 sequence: CASSSGTVGGEEAFF. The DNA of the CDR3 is TGTGCCAGCAGCTCTGGGACAGTTGGGGGAGAGGAAGCTTTCTTT.

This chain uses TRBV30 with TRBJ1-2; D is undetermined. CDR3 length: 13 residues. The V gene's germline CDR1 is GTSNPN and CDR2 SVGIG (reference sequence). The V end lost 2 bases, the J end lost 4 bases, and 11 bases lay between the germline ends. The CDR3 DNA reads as TGTGCCTGGAGTCCCCCCGCCAGCTATGGCTACACCTTC. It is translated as CAWSPPASYGYTF.